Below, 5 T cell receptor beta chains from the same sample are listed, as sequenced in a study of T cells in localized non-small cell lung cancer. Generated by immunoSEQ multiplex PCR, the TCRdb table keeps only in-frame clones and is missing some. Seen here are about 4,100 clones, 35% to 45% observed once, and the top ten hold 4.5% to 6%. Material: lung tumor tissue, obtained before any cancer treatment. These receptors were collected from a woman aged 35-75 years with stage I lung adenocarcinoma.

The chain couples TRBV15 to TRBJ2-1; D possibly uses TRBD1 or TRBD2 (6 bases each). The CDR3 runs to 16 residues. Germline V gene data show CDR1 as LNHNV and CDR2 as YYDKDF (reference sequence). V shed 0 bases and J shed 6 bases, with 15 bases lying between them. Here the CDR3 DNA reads TGTGCCACCAGCAGAGAGCGGGACACGACAGGCAATGAGCAGTTCTTC. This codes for CATSRERDTTGNEQFF.

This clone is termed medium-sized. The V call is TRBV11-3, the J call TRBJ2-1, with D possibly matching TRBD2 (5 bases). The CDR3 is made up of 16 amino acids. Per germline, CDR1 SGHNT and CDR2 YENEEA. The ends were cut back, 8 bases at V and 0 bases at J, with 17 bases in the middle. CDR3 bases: TGTGCCAGCCTCCTTCTTTCGGGGAGCTCCTACAATGAGCAGTTCTTC. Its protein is CASLLLSGSSYNEQFF.

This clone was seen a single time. The CDR3 nucleotides read TGCAGCGTTGCCGGGGGCGACACTGAAGCTTTCTTT. Protein: CSVAGGDTEAFF. V gene TRBV29-1 combines with J gene TRBJ1-1, with D possibly being TRBD1 (6 bases). V lost 4 bases to trimming and J lost 3 bases, with 9 bases between them. Germline assignment: CDR1 SQVTM and CDR2 ANQGSEA. The CDR3 totals 12 residues. Drawing the rest from reference TRBV29-1 and TRBJ1-1, the complete variable domain is SAVISQKPSRDICQRGTSLTIQCQVDSQVTMMFWYRQQPGQSLTLIATANQGSEATYESGFVIDKFPISRPNLTFSTLTVSNMSPEDSSIYLCSVAGGDTEAFFGQGTRLTVV.

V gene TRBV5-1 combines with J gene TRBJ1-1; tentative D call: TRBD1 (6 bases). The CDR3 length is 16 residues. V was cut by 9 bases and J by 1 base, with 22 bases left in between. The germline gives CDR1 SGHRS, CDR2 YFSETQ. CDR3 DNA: TGCGCCACCAGGGGTGTATTTGGGGCTGGGAACACTGAAGCTTTCTTT. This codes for CATRGVFGAGNTEAFF.

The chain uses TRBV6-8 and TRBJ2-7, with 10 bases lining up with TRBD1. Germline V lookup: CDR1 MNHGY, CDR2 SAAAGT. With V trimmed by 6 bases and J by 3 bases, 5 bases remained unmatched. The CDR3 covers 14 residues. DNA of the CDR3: TGTGCCAGCAGCTTGGACAGGGGGGACTACGAGCAGTACTTC. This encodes CASSLDRGDYEQYF.